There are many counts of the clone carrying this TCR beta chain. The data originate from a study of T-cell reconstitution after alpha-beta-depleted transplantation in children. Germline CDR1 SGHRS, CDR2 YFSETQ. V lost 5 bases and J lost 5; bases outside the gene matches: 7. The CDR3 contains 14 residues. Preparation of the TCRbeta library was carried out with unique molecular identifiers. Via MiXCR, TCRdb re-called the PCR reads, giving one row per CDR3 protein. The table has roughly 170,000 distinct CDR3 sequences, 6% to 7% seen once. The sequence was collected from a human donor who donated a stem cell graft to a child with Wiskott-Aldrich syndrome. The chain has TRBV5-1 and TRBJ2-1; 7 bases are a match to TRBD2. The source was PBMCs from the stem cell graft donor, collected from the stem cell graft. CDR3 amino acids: CASSSQRGNNEQFF. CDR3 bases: TGCGCCAGCAGTTCCCAGCGGGGAAACAATGAGCAGTTCTTC.